This T cell receptor beta chain was captured by sequencing in a study of T cells expressing NK-cell markers. The CDR3 is 16 residues long. Germline assignment: CDR1 KGHDR and CDR2 SFDVKD. TCRdb derives one entry per CDR3 protein from the 5' RACE reads, leaving out DNA. Recorded for this sample: 500,000 or so distinct CDR3 sequences. Sequencing was done on a sample of blood T cells: a sorted CD56 or NKG2C T cell subset, CD4+ or CD8+ T cells, or bulk PBMC T cells (not recorded which). The source is a man aged 18-30 years in good health. The genes are TRBV24-1 and TRBJ2-1. The CDR3: CATSDLNGPAYNEQFF.